This entry features one T cell receptor beta chain sequence. This clone's antigen is unknown. No much larger clone is present one base from it, and per-base qualities are unavailable. Systemically healthy Caucasian individuals from Russia, over 30 in total and aged about 6 to 90 years, were included as donors. Around 9.7 milliliters of peripheral blood were collected from each donor into EDTA-treated Vacutainer tubes. Ficoll-Paque density-gradient centrifugation was used to isolate PBMCs, with at least 7 million obtained per sample. Total RNA was extracted from PBMCs with Trizol reagent, with at least 6 micrograms obtained per sample. For every donor, an aliquot of PBMCs went through flow cytometry to measure the percentages of naive CD45RAhigh/CD27high T cells. These data come from a study of blood T cells in healthy people across ages (dated by TCRdb to the mid-2010s). Background for the entire study: In model experiments, template switching captured about one uniquely barcoded TCR beta cDNA molecule for every two T cells. Using deep sequencing normalized with unique cDNA molecular identifiers, the study measured how TCR beta repertoire diversity changes with age. The donors were divided into four age groups: young (average approximately 17 years), middle-aged (around 37), aged (around 67) and long-lived (about 79). Donors of different ages were randomly distributed across sequencing lanes to avoid experimental bias. Two additional independent replicas of 1 million unique cDNA reads from the same blood draw were analyzed for two donors (one aged 18 to 29 and one aged 80 or older). Overall study outcomes, separate from this receptor: Observed TCR beta diversity correlated strongly with the percentage of naive T cells measured by flow cytometry. Because the CMV infection status of the donors was unknown, age-related changes in expanded clonotypes may potentially have been confounded. Compared with the aged group, more naive CD4+ T cells, fewer expanded clones and increased TCR diversity were shown by the long-lived group, suggesting age selection. As age increased, observed TCR beta diversity per million T cells dropped in a roughly linear way, and a significant reduction was already evident by age 40. Since profiling was done on bulk unsorted PBMCs, naive and antigen-experienced compartments could not be conclusively compared. Estimates of total diversity based on one million sequenced T cells were considered lower bounds and underestimates.

The V end loses 0 bases and the J end loses 13 bases, and a stretch of 17 bases separates them. CDR1 is given as SGHNT and CDR2 as YYREEE, both from the germline V gene (reference sequence). From the cysteine through the phenylalanine, the CDR3 covers 14 amino acids. Only the CDR3 region is kept as DNA, spanning 42 bases read in frame from base 1. Library preparation used 5' RACE. A second roughly 6 to 11 cycle PCR used a sample-barcoded 5' primer and a J-beta primer mix. A unique molecular identifier was introduced onto each TCR beta cDNA molecule by a template-switch 5' adaptor carrying 12 random nucleotides. At least 3 million CDR3-containing paired-end reads were obtained from each sample. All of the RNA was converted into first-strand cDNA using the Mint cDNA synthesis kit, with a TRBC-specific oligonucleotide serving as the primer. Following uracil-DNA glycosylase treatment, a first 18-cycle PCR with universal primers M1SS and BC2_uni_R was performed on all cDNA. The authors' analysis ran thus. Normalization of each sample was performed by random selection of 1 million high-quality reads, each carrying a distinct molecular identifier. Instead of being binned into consensus sequences, reads with shared molecular identifiers were discarded. MiTCR, run with a Q25 quality threshold and the strictest error-elimination algorithm, handled CDR3 identification, clonotype clustering and error correction. A nonparametric unseen species model with Euler transformation was used to estimate lower-bound total TCR beta diversity. TCRdb trimmed public reads at Q25 via fastp, called clones via MiXCR and kept in-frame beta chains. Duplicate CDR3 protein sequences are folded into a single record with the most common DNA and genes. The V and J calls here are based on TCRdb, not the publication. The sample table contains around 2 million distinct CDR3 sequences; only one count was recorded for more than 35% of them. The biggest ten clones account for 23% of the sample.

Input material: blood. The chain joins TRBV5-4 to TRBJ2-4, with no confidently assigned D gene. This sequence was found in a human donor in good health. The CDR3 loop reads CASSLAGGGRKQYF. The DNA is as follows: TGTGCCAGCAGCTTGGCCGGTGGTGGTAGAAAGCAGTACTTC. The entire variable domain, with the stretches around the CDR3 drawn from the reference TRBV5-4 and TRBJ2-4 proteins, is ETGVTQSPTHLIKTRGQQVTLRCSSQSGHNTVSWYQQALGQGPQFIFQYYREEENGRGNFPPRFSGLQFPNYSSELNVNALELDDSALYLCASSLAGGGRKQYFGAGTRLSVL.